The table lists the clone carrying this TCR beta chain with a few counts. One entry per CDR3 protein results from TCRdb running MiXCR on the RT-PCR reads. The sample lists about 410,000 distinct CDR3 sequences; approximately 16% were seen once. These data belong to a study of patients and donors after allogeneic stem cell transplantation. Germline-derived CDR1 and CDR2 are SGHAT and FQDESV (reference sequence). V gave up 6 bases and J gave up 15 bases, with 18 bases separating them. CDR3 length equals 12 residues. V is TRBV11-1 and J is TRBJ2-1; D is undetermined. The sequencing sample was made of blood, either unsorted or a sorted T cell fraction (not recorded which). The sequence came from a human donor who was either an allogeneic HSCT recipient or a stem cell or donor lymphocyte infusion donor (not recorded which). It is not recorded whose cells these are; they may come from a transplant donor. CDR3 protein: CASSPVEDARFF. CDR3 coding DNA: TGTGCCAGCAGTCCAGTGGAAGACGCGCGGTTCTTC.